The 23 T cell receptor beta chains in this list originate from one sample, sequenced in a study of cytomegalovirus exposure and HLA in healthy donors. TCRdb's table, derived via immunoSEQ multiplex PCR, lists solely in-frame clones and lacks some. The sample carries around 150,000 clones, 85% to 90% recorded once. Sequencing was performed on PBMCs. The receptor set was obtained from a man younger than 30 in good health and CMV-seronegative.

The chain couples TRBV6-5 to TRBJ1-6, with a weak D call TRBD1 (5 bases). Germline V gene lookup returns CDR1 MNHEY and CDR2 SVGAGI. This CDR3 region has 15 residues. With 0 bases removed from V and 7 bases from J, the gap between germline ends came to 10 bases. CDR3 sequence reads: CASSYSAGRNSPLHF. CDR3 coding DNA: TGTGCCAGCAGTTACTCAGCAGGGAGGAATTCACCCCTCCACTTT.

This clone came up once. The chain recombines TRBV5-1 with TRBJ1-6, with D hard to call. This CDR3 is built from 16 residues. Deletions cut 4 bases from V and 0 bases from J, with 11 bases between. Germline CDR1 SGHRS, CDR2 YFSETQ. CDR3 nucleotides: TGCGCCAGCAGCACCTCCGGGAGCTCCTATAATTCACCCCTCCACTTT. Its translation is CASSTSGSSYNSPLHF.

J is TRBJ1-2 and V is TRBV5-4, with TRBD1 as a possible D gene (5 bases). The CDR3 contains 14 residues. CDR1 and CDR2 (germline): SGHNT, YYREEE (reference sequence). Trimming took off 1 base at V and 5 bases at J, with 12 bases between the two ends. CDR3 coding DNA: TGTGCCAGCAGCTTGTTGCAGGGAAGTTATGGCTACACCTTC. This gives the protein CASSLLQGSYGYTF.

The chain carries TRBV4-3 and TRBJ2-6, with 9 nucleotides matching TRBD1. Germline loops: CDR1 LGHNA, CDR2 YSLEER. Trimming took 0 bases from V and 0 from J; bases not matched to a gene: 9. The CDR3 is 20 amino acids. Written as DNA, the CDR3 is TGCGCCAGCAGCCAAGAAATAACAGGGGGCGTGAGCTCTGGGGCCAACGTCCTGACTTTC. It is translated as CASSQEITGGVSSGANVLTF.

V and J are TRBV2 and TRBJ2-7; 8 positions match TRBD1. The CDR3 is 14 amino acids. Trimming took 4 bases from V and 3 from J; bases not matched to a gene: 5. Germline loops: CDR1 SNHLY, CDR2 FYNNEI. The DNA of the CDR3 is TGTGCCAGCAGTGGGACAGGGTTGTTCTACGAGCAGTACTTC. As protein: CASSGTGLFYEQYF.

The chain employs TRBV2 and TRBJ2-5, with a possible D match to TRBD1 (6 bases). The CDR3 has 13 residues. Germline assignment: CDR1 SNHLY and CDR2 FYNNEI. V lost 4 bases and J 2 bases, leaving 8 bases between the germline ends. The CDR3 DNA reads as TGTGCCAGCAGTGGGACAGAGCAAGAGACCCAGTACTTC. It specifies CASSGTEQETQYF.

This clone has only a few counts. The J gene is TRBJ1-5, the V gene TRBV2; D is perhaps TRBD1 (6 bases). Germline V CDR1 and CDR2: SNHLY, FYNNEI. This CDR3 contains 12 residues. V was clipped by 6 bases and J by 8 bases, with 11 bases between them. CDR3 in DNA: TGTGCCAGCAGACAGGGATCCGAGCCCCAGCATTTT. This gives the protein CASRQGSEPQHF.

The rearrangement links TRBV19 to TRBJ2-5; 7 bases are shared with TRBD1. After removal of 4 bases from V and 5 bases from J, the junction contained 7 bases not matched to a gene. The CDR3 is made up of 14 amino acids. Germline V gene data show CDR1 as LNHDA and CDR2 as SQIVND (reference sequence). CDR3 residues: CASSSTRGLETQYF. CDR3 in DNA: TGTGCCAGTAGTAGCACTAGGGGGCTGGAGACCCAGTACTTC.

The chain employs TRBV7-2 and TRBJ2-1; 10 bases fit TRBD2. The CDR3 is made up of 17 amino acids. The J segment lost 5 bases and the V segment lost 5 bases, leaving 12 bases of the junction unmatched. Looked up from germline, CDR1 is SGHTA and CDR2 is FQGNSA. CDR3 nucleotides: TGTGCCAGCAGCACCTGGACTAGCGGACTCTCTCACAATGAGCAGTTCTTC. Its protein product is CASSTWTSGLSHNEQFF.

V gene TRBV7-2 combines with J gene TRBJ1-6; the D is unclear. This CDR3 has 14 residues. Germline V gene lookup returns CDR1 SGHTA and CDR2 FQGNSA. Trimming left V 3 bases short and J 0 bases short, with 3 bases between. CDR3 region: CASSLSSYNSPLHF. The DNA of the CDR3 is TGTGCCAGCAGCTTGAGCTCCTATAATTCACCCCTCCACTTT.

V usage is TRBV11-3 and J usage is TRBJ2-4; TRBD2 is a possible D gene (5 bases). V shed 1 base and J shed 2 bases, with 9 bases lying between them. Germline V CDR1 and CDR2: SGHNT, YENEEA. The CDR3 extends over 15 amino acids. The CDR3 coding sequence is TGTGCCAGCAGCTTAGGGACGGGATCCAAAAACATTCAGTACTTC. Amino acids: CASSLGTGSKNIQYF. Full variable domain (missing parts from reference TRBV11-3 and TRBJ2-4): EAGVVQSPRYKIIEKKQPVAFWCNPISGHNTLYWYLQNLGQGPELLIRYENEEAVDDSQLPKDRFSAERLKGVDSTLKIQPAELGDSAVYLCASSLGTGSKNIQYFGAGTRLSVL.

This chain connects TRBV4-2 to TRBJ1-2, with 7 bases fitting TRBD1. This CDR3 spans 14 amino acids. Germline V lookup: CDR1 LGHNA, CDR2 YNFKEQ. V shed 5 bases, J shed 4 bases, and the junction held 7 bases outside the gene matches. The CDR3 reads CASSAPTGTYGYTF. The CDR3 coding sequence is TGTGCCAGCAGCGCTCCGACAGGGACCTATGGCTACACCTTC.

This clone was observed a few times. This chain links TRBV2 with TRBJ1-5, with TRBD1 matching over 9 bases. CDR1 is SNHLY, CDR2 FYNNEI, per germline. After removal of 6 bases from V and 7 bases from J, the junction contained 4 bases not matched to a gene. The CDR3 runs 13 residues. The chain's CDR3 is CASRRDRAQPQHF. The CDR3 bases are TGTGCCAGCAGGAGGGACAGGGCGCAGCCCCAGCATTTT.

This clone was seen only once. V is TRBV27 and J is TRBJ2-5; 8 positions agree with TRBD1. The CDR3 runs to 14 residues. Germline V CDR1 and CDR2: MNHEY, SMNVEV (reference sequence). Trimming at V came to 8 bases and at J to 4 bases, leaving 9 bases not matched to a gene. In nucleotides, the CDR3 is TGTGCCAGCGGAAGGACAGGGCAGTCAGAGACCCAGTACTTC. The encoded protein is CASGRTGQSETQYF.

The J gene is TRBJ2-7, the V gene TRBV14, with D unclear. This CDR3 is 13 amino acids long. Germline CDR1 is SGHDN and CDR2 is FVKESK. Trimming took off 4 bases at V and 2 bases at J, with 9 bases between the two ends. Here the CDR3 reads CASSLPGPYEQYF. The CDR3 region has the DNA TGTGCCAGCAGCCTCCCAGGCCCCTACGAGCAGTACTTC.

The chain is built from TRBV9 and TRBJ2-2; possible D gene TRBD2, 6 bases. Germline lookup yields CDR1 SGDLS and CDR2 YYNGEE. The CDR3 totals 16 residues. Trimming removed 3 bases at V and 1 base at J, with 13 bases between. CDR3 nucleotide sequence: TGTGCCAGCAGCGGGCTTTCGCGGGGGAACACCGGGGAGCTGTTTTTT. This gives the protein CASSGLSRGNTGELFF. Looking up the rest from reference TRBV9 and TRBJ2-2 gives the full variable domain: DSGVTQTPKHLITATGQRVTLRCSPRSGDLSVYWYQQSLDQGLQFLIQYYNGEERAKGNILERFSAQQFPDLHSELNLSSLELGDSALYFCASSGLSRGNTGELFFGEGSRLTVL.

The rearrangement links TRBV5-1 to TRBJ2-7; maybe TRBD1 (6 bases). Trimming cost V 3 bases and J 3 bases, with 16 bases left between them. The CDR3 has 15 amino acids. Germline lookup yields CDR1 SGHRS and CDR2 YFSETQ. In DNA, the CDR3 is TGCGCCAGCAGCTCCGACAGGCCTAGCTTCTACGAGCAGTACTTC. Amino acids: CASSSDRPSFYEQYF.

The chain carries TRBV5-1 and TRBJ1-1, with a possible D match to TRBD1 (5 bases). CDR1 and CDR2 (germline): SGHRS, YFSETQ. The V and J ends lost 4 bases and 6 bases respectively, with 22 bases between them. This CDR3 has 16 residues. The CDR3 nucleotides are TGCGCCAGCAGCCCAGGCGGACGGGGACTAAACGCTGAAGCTTTCTTT. Translating gives CASSPGGRGLNAEAFF.

The rearrangement uses TRBV5-1 and TRBJ2-7; D possibly corresponds to TRBD1 (6 bases). The CDR3 length is 17 residues. Trimming shortened V by 0 bases and J by 1 base, and 17 bases separated the two germline ends. Germline V gene lookup returns CDR1 SGHRS and CDR2 YFSETQ. CDR3 DNA sequence: TGCGCCAGCAGCTTGGTTGTATCCCCGGACAGATCCTACGAGCAGTACTTC. It translates to CASSLVVSPDRSYEQYF.

This chain uses TRBV6-5 with TRBJ1-5; weak D call: TRBD1 (5 bases). This CDR3 comprises 13 residues. With 6 bases removed from V and 2 bases from J, the gap between germline ends came to 8 bases. Germline assignment: CDR1 MNHEY and CDR2 SVGAGI. The CDR3 spells CASSWGGNQPQHF. The DNA for the CDR3 is TGTGCCAGCAGCTGGGGGGGCAATCAGCCCCAGCATTTT.

The genes are TRBV19 and TRBJ2-2; D is perhaps TRBD1 (5 bases). The V gene's germline CDR1 is LNHDA and CDR2 SQIVND (reference sequence). This CDR3 spans 14 amino acids. V was cut by 5 bases and J by 7 bases, with 14 bases left in between. In DNA form, the CDR3 reads TGTGCCAGTAGTTGGGCAGGGAAAGACGGGGAGCTGTTTTTT. This gives the protein CASSWAGKDGELFF.

This clone has only a few counts. The rearrangement joins TRBV5-4 to TRBJ2-7; D perhaps matches TRBD2 (6 bases). Per the germline V gene, CDR1 is SGHNT and CDR2 is YYREEE (reference sequence). This CDR3 comprises 13 residues. V lost 3 bases, J lost 5 bases, and 12 bases lay in between. CDR3 region: CASSSPGLNEQYV. The CDR3 bases are TGTGCCAGCAGCTCGCCGGGACTGAACGAGCAGTACGTC.

This sequence joins TRBV28 and TRBJ2-3; 13 bases map to TRBD2. Germline V lookup: CDR1 MDHEN, CDR2 SYDVKM. Unmatched junction bases numbered 3, after V lost 3 bases and J lost 6 bases. This CDR3 is built from 15 residues. Here the CDR3 reads CASSFRTSGGDTQYF. The CDR3 bases are TGTGCCAGCAGTTTCCGGACTAGCGGGGGCGATACGCAGTATTTT.